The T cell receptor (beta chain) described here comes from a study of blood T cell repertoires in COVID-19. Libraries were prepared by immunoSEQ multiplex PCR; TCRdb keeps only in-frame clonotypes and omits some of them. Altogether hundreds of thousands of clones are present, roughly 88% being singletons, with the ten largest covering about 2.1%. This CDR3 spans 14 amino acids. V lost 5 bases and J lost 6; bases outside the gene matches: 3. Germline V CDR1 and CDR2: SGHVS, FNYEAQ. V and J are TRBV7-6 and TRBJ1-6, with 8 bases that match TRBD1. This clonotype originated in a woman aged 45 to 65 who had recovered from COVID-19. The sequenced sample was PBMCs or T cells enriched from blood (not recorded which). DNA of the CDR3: TGTGCCAGCAGCCCAGGACAGGGTAATTCACCCCTCCACTTT. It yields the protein CASSPGQGNSPLHF.